This is a list of T cell receptor beta chains from one sample in a study of T cell responses to AZD1222 COVID-19 vaccine. Libraries were prepared by immunoSEQ multiplex PCR; TCRdb keeps only in-frame clonotypes and omits some of them. In the table there are roughly 120,000 clones, 80% to 90% of which are singletons. The material was peripheral blood, obtained on day 0 of AZD1222 vaccination. Source of these receptors: an adult in good health. CDR3s include the opening cysteine and the closing phenylalanine or tryptophan. The order of the fields is D gene, V gene, CDR3 protein. A D gene is named only where the DNA matches it firmly.

TRBD1 TRBV27 CASSPQGEGSQPQHF
TRBD1 TRBV29-1 CSVVQGAGPPFYEQYF
TRBD1 TRBV27 CASTLRTGKCTEAFF
TRBD1 TRBV9 CASSAPGQGAMNYGYTF
NA TRBV29-1 CSVDPPDKNGYTF
TRBD2 TRBV15 CATSRRGSGGGTDTQYF
NA TRBV5-1 CASSQEGLSYNEQFF
NA TRBV29-1 CSVEKTMNAHGYTF
TRBD1 TRBV19 CASSIGRDRDYSPLHF
NA TRBV12-5 CASGHGASYGYTF
TRBD1 TRBV2 CASSGQGLRTEAFF
NA TRBV19 CASSISGDNYGYTF
TRBD2 TRBV30 CAWGEGSDTQYF
TRBD2 TRBV19 CASSMGGEGPRDNEQFF
NA TRBV5-1 CASSLMLGVDTQYF
NA TRBV21-1 CASSKTSPRDTQYF
TRBD2 TRBV14 CASSQVGGVDTQYF
NA TRBV18 CASHRGGLPKSSGNTIYF
NA TRBV20-1 CSVYRTDTQYF
TRBD1 TRBV30 CAIRTGILQDSPLHF
NA TRBV29-1 CSVEDRGPLNTGELFF
TRBD1 TRBV15 CATSREGGGSYEQYF
NA TRBV11-1 CASSSQQGRNTEAFF